This entry features one T cell receptor (beta chain) sequence. These data are taken from a study of blood T cell repertoires in COVID-19. Original processing notes: Scientists estimated how many nucleated cells there were by amplifying reference gene primers. Measured with immunoSEQ multiplex PCR; TCRdb has only the in-frame clones, and not every one. V and J calls and clone size are as listed in that table; D and trimming were resolved from the DNA. The sample consists of approximately 470,000 clones, roughly 87% of them appearing once. V lost 6 bases and J lost 8; bases outside the gene matches: 11. Per the germline V gene, CDR1 is MDHEN and CDR2 is SYDVKM. The length of the CDR3 is 14 residues.

This sequence originates from a young woman who had recovered from COVID-19. Source material: PBMCs or T cells enriched from blood (not recorded which). The chain links TRBV28 to TRBJ2-7; 9 bases align to TRBD1. The CDR3 coding sequence is TGTGCCAGCAGGTGGATGGGGACAGGGAAAAAGCAGTACTTC. It yields the protein CASRWMGTGKKQYF.